This T cell receptor beta chain appears in the sequencing data of a study of OX40 agonist ivuxolimab in advanced cancers. In germline, CDR1 is LNHDA, CDR2 SQIVND (reference sequence). The CDR3 extends over 14 amino acids. V was pared by 5 bases and J by 6 bases, with 14 bases between. Libraries were prepared by immunoSEQ multiplex PCR; TCRdb keeps only in-frame clonotypes and omits some of them. The repertoire holds roughly 46,000 clones, with roughly 84% as singletons. The sequencing used CD4+ or CD8+ T cells sorted from blood, collected in a trial of the OX40 agonist ivuxolimab. The TCR originated in an adult with an advanced solid tumor such as melanoma, head and neck, liver or kidney cancer. The rearrangement joins TRBV19 to TRBJ1-5; D gene unclear. Written as DNA, the CDR3 is TGTGCCAGTAGTGTCCAGGATCGGGCTCAGCCCCAGCATTTT. It encodes CASSVQDRAQPQHF.